The 3 T cell receptor beta chains in this list originate from one sample, sequenced in a study of post-analysis software for immune sequencing data. Whole-study findings and limits: In patients, five TRBV segments were more frequent than in controls, with TRBV5-6, TRBV5-1 and TRBV20-1 among them.

cDNA libraries of TCR beta carried unique molecular identifiers. One entry per CDR3 protein, called by TCRdb with MiXCR from the PCR reads. The sample yields roughly 700,000 distinct CDR3 sequences, roughly 27% seen once. These receptors have no known antigen. The sample consisted of blood. Receptor source: a girl between 5 and 17 years old with multiple sclerosis.

This chain connects TRBV27 to TRBJ2-7; D may be TRBD1 (6 bases). The J call may be faulty, since TRBJ2-5 better matches the DNA end. CDR1 is MNHEY and CDR2 is SMNVEV in the germline V gene (reference sequence). This CDR3 spans 15 amino acids. CDR3 in DNA: TGTGCCAGCAGTTCATACGGGACATCGTTGGTGACCCAGTACTTC. It encodes CASSSYGTSLVTQYF.

This clonotype was observed a few times. This chain links TRBV12-3 or TRBV12-4 with TRBJ1-2; no firm D call. This CDR3 is 15 amino acids long. Deletions cut 5 bases from V and 8 bases from J, with 21 bases between. The CDR3: CASSRGPVIAPGYTF. The CDR3 nucleotides read TGTGCCAGCAGTCGAGGGCCCGTAATTGCCCCAGGCTACACCTTC.

This clonotype showed up many times. V usage is TRBV29-1 and J usage is TRBJ2-4; D is unresolved. The CDR3 is 10 residues long. V was trimmed by 5 bases and J by 7 bases, leaving 6 bases between them. Germline-derived CDR1 and CDR2 are SQVTM and ANQGSEA. The CDR3 sequence is CSVRENIQYF. The CDR3 DNA is TGCAGCGTTCGAGAGAACATTCAGTACTTC. The full variable domain, its missing parts supplied by reference TRBV29-1 and TRBJ2-4, is SAVISQKPSRDICQRGTSLTIQCQVDSQVTMMFWYRQQPGQSLTLIATANQGSEATYESGFVIDKFPISRPNLTFSTLTVSNMSPEDSSIYLCSVRENIQYFGAGTRLSVL.